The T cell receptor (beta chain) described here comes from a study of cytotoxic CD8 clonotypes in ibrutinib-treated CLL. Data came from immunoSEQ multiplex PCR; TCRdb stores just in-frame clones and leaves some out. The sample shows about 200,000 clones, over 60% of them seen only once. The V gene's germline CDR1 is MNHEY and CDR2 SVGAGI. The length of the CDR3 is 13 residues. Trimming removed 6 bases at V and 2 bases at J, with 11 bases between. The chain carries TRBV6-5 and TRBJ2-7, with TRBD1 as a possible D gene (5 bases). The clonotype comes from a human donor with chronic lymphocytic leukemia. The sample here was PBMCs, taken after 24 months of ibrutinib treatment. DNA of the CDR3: TGTGCCAGCAGCGTTCGCAGGGCCTACGAGCAGTACTTC. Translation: CASSVRRAYEQYF.